This T cell receptor (beta chain) comes out of a study of cytomegalovirus exposure and HLA in healthy donors. V lost 6 bases and J 6 bases, leaving 15 bases between the germline ends. Germline CDR1 is MDHEN and CDR2 is SYDVKM. The CDR3 contains 14 residues. Primers for the PCR totalled 60 Vbeta and 13 Jbeta. Profiling relied on immunoSEQ multiplex PCR, and the TCRdb table lists in-frame clones only, not all of them. The sample shows approximately 140,000 clones, over 70% of them seen only once. This receptor was taken from a woman aged 40 to 50 in good health and CMV-seronegative. Sequences were obtained from PBMCs. The rearrangement joins TRBV28 to TRBJ1-5, with a possible D match to TRBD1 (5 bases). CDR3 DNA: TGTGCCAGCAGCCCTACATTACAGGTTCAGCCCCAGCATTTT. This sequence encodes CASSPTLQVQPQHF. The whole variable domain, remainder taken from reference TRBV28 and TRBJ1-5, is DVKVTQSSRYLVKRTGEKVFLECVQDMDHENMFWYRQDPGLGLRLIYFSYDVKMKEKGDIPEGYSVSREKKERFSLILESASTNQTSMYLCASSPTLQVQPQHFGDGTRLSIL.